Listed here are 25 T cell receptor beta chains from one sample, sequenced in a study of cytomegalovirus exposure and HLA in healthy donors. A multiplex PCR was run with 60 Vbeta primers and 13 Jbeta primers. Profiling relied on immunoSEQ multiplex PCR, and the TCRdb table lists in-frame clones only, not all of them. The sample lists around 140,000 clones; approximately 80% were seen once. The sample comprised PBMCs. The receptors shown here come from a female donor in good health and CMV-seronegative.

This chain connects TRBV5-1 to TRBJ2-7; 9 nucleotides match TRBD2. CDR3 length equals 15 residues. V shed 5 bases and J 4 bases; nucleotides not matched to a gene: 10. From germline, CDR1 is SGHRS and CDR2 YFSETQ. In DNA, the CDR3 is TGCGCCAGCAGAGGTTTAGCGGGAGCTAGGTACGAGCAGTACTTC. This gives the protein CASRGLAGARYEQYF. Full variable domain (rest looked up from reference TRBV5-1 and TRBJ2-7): KAGVTQTPRYLIKTRGQQVTLSCSPISGHRSVSWYQQTPGQGLQFLFEYFSETQRNKGNFPGRFSGRQFSNSRSEMNVSTLELGDSALYLCASRGLAGARYEQYFGPGTRLTVT.

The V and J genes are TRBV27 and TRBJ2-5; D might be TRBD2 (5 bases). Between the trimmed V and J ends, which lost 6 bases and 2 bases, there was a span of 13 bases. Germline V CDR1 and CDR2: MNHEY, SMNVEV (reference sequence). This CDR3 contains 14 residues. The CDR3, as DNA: TGTGCCAGCAGCCCCCTAGCTACTCAAGAGACCCAGTACTTC. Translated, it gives CASSPLATQETQYF.

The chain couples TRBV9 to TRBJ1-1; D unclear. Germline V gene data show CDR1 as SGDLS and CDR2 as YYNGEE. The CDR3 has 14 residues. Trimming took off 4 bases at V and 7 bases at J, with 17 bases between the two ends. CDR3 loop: CASSPSGVFGEAFF. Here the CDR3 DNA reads TGTGCCAGCAGCCCCAGCGGGGTTTTCGGTGAAGCTTTCTTT. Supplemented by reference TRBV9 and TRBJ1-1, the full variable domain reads DSGVTQTPKHLITATGQRVTLRCSPRSGDLSVYWYQQSLDQGLQFLIQYYNGEERAKGNILERFSAQQFPDLHSELNLSSLELGDSALYFCASSPSGVFGEAFFGQGTRLTVV.

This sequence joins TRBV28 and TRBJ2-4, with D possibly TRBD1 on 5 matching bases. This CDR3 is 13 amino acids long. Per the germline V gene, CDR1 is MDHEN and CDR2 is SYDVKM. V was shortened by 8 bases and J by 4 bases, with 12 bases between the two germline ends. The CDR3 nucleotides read TGTGCCAGCGAAGACAGCGATAAAAACATTCAGTACTTC. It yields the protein CASEDSDKNIQYF.

The CDR3 is CAWSPPRQPYNSPLHF. CDR3 sequence (DNA): TGTGCCTGGAGTCCCCCCCGACAGCCCTATAATTCACCCCTCCACTTT. V gene TRBV30 combines with J gene TRBJ1-6; weak D call: TRBD1 (5 bases). The CDR3 covers 16 residues. The V gene's germline CDR1 is GTSNPN and CDR2 SVGIG (reference sequence). Trimming removed 2 bases at V and 2 bases at J, with 13 bases between.

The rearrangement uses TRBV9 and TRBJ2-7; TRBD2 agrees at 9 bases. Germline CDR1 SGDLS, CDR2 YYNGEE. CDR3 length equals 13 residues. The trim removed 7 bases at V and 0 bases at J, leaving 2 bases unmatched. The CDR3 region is CASGSGGSYEQYF. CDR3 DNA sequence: TGTGCCAGCGGTAGCGGGGGCTCCTACGAGCAGTACTTC.

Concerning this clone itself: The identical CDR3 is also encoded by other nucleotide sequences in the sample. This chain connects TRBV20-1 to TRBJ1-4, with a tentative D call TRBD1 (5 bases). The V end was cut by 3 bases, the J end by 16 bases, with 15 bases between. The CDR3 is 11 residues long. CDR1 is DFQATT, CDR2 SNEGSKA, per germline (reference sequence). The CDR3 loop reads CSARGEADPFF. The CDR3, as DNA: TGCAGTGCTAGGGGGGAGGCAGACCCGTTTTTT.

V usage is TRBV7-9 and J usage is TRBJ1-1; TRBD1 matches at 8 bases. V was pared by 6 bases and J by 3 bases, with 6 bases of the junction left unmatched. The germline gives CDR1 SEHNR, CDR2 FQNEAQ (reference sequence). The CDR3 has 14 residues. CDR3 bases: TGTGCCAGCAGGGACAGGGTATGGGACACTGAAGCTTTCTTT. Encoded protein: CASRDRVWDTEAFF.

The DNA of the CDR3 is TGTGCCAGCAGTTTAACTGGGAGGCCCTCCTTCTTC. The encoded protein is CASSLTGRPSFF. The chain is built from TRBV27 and TRBJ2-1; TRBD2 might be the D (6 bases). Germline lookup yields CDR1 MNHEY and CDR2 SMNVEV (reference sequence). V was clipped by 2 bases and J by 16 bases, with 15 bases between them. The CDR3 is 12 residues long.

Written as DNA, the CDR3 is TGTGCCAGCAGAAGGACAGAGATGAACACTGAAGCTTTCTTT. Its protein is CASRRTEMNTEAFF. The chain employs TRBV6-6 and TRBJ1-1, with a tentative D call TRBD1 (6 bases). V was clipped by 6 bases and J by 0 bases, with 11 bases between them. The CDR3 is 14 residues long. Germline CDR1 reads MNHNY; CDR2 reads SVGAGI (reference sequence).

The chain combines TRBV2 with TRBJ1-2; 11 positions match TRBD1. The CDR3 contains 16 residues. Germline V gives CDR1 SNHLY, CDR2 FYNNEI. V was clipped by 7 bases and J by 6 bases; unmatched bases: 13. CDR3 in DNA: TGTGCCAGCAACCCCTCGGACAGGGGGCAGTATGATGGCTACACCTTC. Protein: CASNPSDRGQYDGYTF.

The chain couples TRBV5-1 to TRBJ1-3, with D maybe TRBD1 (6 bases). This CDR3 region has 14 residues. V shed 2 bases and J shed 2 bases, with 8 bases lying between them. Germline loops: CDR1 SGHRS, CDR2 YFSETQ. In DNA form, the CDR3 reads TGCGCCAGCAGCTTAACAGGGCCTGGAAACACCATATATTTT. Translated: CASSLTGPGNTIYF.

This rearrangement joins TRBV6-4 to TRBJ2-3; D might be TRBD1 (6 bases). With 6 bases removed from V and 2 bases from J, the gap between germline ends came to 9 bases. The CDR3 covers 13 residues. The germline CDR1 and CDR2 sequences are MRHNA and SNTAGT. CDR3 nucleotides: TGTGCCAGCAGCACAGGGTCCACAGATACGCAGTATTTT. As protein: CASSTGSTDTQYF.

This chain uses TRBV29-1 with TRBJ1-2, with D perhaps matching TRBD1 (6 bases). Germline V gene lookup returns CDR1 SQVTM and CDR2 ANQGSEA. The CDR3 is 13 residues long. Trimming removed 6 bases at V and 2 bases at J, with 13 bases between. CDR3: CSVQDSRNYGYTF. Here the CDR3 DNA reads TGCAGCGTACAGGACAGCCGGAACTATGGCTACACCTTC.

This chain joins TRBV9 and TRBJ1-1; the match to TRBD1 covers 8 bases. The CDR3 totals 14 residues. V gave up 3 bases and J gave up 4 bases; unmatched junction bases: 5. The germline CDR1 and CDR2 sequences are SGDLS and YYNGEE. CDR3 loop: CASSEGDRPTEAFF. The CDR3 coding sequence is TGTGCCAGCAGCGAGGGGGACAGGCCCACTGAAGCTTTCTTT. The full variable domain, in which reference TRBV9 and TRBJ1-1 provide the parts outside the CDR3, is DSGVTQTPKHLITATGQRVTLRCSPRSGDLSVYWYQQSLDQGLQFLIQYYNGEERAKGNILERFSAQQFPDLHSELNLSSLELGDSALYFCASSEGDRPTEAFFGQGTRLTVV.

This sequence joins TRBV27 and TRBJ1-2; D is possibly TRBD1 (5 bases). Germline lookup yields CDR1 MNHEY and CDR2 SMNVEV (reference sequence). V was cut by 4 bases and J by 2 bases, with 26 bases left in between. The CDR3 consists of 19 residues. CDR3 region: CASSSMAPGGTAANYGYTF. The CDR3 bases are TGTGCCAGCAGTTCGATGGCCCCGGGGGGGACGGCGGCGAACTATGGCTACACCTTC.

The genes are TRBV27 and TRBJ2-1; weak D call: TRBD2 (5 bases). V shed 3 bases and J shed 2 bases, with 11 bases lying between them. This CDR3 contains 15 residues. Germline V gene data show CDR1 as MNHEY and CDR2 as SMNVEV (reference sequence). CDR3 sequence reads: CASSFLERAYNEQFF. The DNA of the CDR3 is TGTGCCAGCAGTTTTCTGGAGAGGGCCTACAATGAGCAGTTCTTC.

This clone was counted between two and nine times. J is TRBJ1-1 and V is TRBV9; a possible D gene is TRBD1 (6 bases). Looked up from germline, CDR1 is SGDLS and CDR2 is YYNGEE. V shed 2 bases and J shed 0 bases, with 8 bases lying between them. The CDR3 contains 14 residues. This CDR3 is CASSVGQLNTEAFF. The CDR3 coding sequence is TGTGCCAGCAGCGTGGGACAATTGAACACTGAAGCTTTCTTT.

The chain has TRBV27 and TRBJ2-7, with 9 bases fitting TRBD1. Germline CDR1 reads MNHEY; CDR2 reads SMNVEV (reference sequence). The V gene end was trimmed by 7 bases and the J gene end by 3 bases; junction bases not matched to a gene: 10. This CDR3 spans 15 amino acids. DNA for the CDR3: TGTGCCAGCAAGAACGGACAGGGGCGAGGCTACGAGCAGTACTTC. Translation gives CASKNGQGRGYEQYF.

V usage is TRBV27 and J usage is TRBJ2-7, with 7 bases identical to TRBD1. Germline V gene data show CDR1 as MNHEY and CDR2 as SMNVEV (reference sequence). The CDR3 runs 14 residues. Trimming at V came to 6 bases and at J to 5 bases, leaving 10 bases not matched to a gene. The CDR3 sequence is CASRRQGSWDEQYF. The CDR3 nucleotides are TGTGCCAGCAGGAGACAGGGATCCTGGGACGAGCAGTACTTC.

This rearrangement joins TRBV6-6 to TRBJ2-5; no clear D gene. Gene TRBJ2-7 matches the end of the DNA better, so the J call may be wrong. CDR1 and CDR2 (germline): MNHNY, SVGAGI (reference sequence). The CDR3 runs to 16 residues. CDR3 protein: CASSYPTVRGSHEQYF. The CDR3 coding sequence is TGTGCCAGCAGTTACCCGACGGTTCGCGGAAGCCACGAGCAGTACTTC.

The CDR3 is CASSWGTGSNSPLHF. DNA for the CDR3: TGTGCCAGCAGTTGGGGGACAGGATCTAATTCACCCCTCCACTTT. V is TRBV27 and J is TRBJ1-6; 8 positions match TRBD1. V gave up 4 bases and J gave up 6 bases; unmatched junction bases: 5. The germline V gene encodes CDR1 MNHEY and CDR2 SMNVEV (reference sequence). There are 15 residues in the CDR3.

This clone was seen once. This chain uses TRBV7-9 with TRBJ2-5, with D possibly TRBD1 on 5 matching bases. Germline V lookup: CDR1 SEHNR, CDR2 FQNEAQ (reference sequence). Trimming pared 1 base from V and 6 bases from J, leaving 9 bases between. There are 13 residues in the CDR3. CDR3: CASSLDADKTQYF. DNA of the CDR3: TGTGCCAGCAGCTTAGATGCGGACAAGACCCAGTACTTC. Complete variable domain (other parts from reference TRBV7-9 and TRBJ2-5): DTGVSQNPRHKITKRGQNVTFRCDPISEHNRLYWYRQTLGQGPEFLTYFQNEAQLEKSRLLSDRFSAERPKGSFSTLEIQRTEQGDSAMYLCASSLDADKTQYFGPGTRLLVL.

The CDR3 spells CASSLYSGSSYNEQFF. The CDR3 DNA follows: TGTGCCAGCAGTTTGTATAGCGGAAGCTCCTACAATGAGCAGTTCTTC. The chain is built from TRBV27 and TRBJ2-1, with D perhaps TRBD2 (6 bases). Germline CDR1 MNHEY, CDR2 SMNVEV (reference sequence). The CDR3 runs 16 residues. V lost 3 bases, J lost 0 bases, and 12 bases lay in between.

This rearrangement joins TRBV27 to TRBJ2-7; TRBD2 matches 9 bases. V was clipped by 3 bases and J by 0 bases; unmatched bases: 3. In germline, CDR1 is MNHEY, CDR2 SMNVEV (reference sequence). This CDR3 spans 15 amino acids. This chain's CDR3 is CASSFLSGSSYEQYF. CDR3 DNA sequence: TGTGCCAGCAGTTTCCTTAGCGGGAGCTCCTACGAGCAGTACTTC.